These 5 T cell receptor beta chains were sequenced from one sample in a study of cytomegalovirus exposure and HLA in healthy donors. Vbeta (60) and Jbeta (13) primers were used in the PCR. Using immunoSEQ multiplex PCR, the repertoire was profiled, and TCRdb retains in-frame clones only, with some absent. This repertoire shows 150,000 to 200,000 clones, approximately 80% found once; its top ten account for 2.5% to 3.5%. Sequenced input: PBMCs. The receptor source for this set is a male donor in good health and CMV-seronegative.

CDR3 amino acids: CASSPRRDSLHNEQFF. The CDR3 region has the DNA TGTGCCAGCTCCCCCCGCAGGGACAGTCTTCACAATGAGCAGTTCTTC. V and J are TRBV18 and TRBJ2-1; 7 bases agree with TRBD1. Germline CDR1 is KGHSH and CDR2 is LQKENI. Losses at the gene ends were 6 bases for V and 5 bases for J; bases not matched to a gene: 13. CDR3 length equals 16 residues.

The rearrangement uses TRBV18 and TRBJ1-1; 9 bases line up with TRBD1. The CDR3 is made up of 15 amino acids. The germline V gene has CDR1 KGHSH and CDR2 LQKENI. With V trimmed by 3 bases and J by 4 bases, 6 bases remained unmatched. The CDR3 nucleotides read TGTGCCAGCTCACCGAAGACAGGGGGAGGCACTGAAGCTTTCTTT. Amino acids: CASSPKTGGGTEAFF.

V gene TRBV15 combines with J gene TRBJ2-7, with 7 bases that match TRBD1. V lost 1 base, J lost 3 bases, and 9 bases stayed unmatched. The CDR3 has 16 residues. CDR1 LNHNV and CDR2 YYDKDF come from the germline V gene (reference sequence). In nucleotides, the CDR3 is TGTGCCACCAGCAGAGGCACCGGGACAGCTAACTACGAGCAGTACTTC. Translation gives CATSRGTGTANYEQYF.

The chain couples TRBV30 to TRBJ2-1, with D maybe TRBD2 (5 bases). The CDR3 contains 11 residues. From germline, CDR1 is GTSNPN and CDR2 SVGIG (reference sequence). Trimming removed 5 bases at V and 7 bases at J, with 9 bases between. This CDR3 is CAWGLNNEQFF. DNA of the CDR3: TGTGCCTGGGGACTCAATAATGAGCAGTTCTTC.

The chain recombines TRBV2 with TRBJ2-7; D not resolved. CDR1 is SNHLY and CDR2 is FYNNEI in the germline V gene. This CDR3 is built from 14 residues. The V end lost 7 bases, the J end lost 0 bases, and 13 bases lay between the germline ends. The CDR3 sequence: CASKAGPSSYEQYF. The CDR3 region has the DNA TGTGCCAGCAAAGCCGGTCCAAGCTCCTACGAGCAGTACTTC.